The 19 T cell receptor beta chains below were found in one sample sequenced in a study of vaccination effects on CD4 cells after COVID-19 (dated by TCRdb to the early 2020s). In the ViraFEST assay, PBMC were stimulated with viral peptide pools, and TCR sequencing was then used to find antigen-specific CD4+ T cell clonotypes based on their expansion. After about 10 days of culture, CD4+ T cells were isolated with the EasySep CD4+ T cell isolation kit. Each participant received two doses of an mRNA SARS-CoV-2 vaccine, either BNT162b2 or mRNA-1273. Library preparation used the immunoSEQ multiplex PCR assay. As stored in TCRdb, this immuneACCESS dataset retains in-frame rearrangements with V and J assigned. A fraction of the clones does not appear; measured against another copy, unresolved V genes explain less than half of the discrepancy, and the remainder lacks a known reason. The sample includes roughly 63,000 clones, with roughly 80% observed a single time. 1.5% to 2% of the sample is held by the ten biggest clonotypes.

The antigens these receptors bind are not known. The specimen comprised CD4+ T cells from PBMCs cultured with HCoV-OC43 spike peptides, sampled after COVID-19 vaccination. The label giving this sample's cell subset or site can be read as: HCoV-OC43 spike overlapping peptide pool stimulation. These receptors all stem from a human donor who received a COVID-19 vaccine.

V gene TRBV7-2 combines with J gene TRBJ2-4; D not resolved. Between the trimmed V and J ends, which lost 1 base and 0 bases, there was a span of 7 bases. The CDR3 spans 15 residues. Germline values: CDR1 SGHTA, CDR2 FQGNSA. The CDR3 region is CASSLEWVAKNIQYF. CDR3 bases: TGTGCCAGCAGCTTAGAGTGGGTAGCCAAAAACATTCAGTACTTC.

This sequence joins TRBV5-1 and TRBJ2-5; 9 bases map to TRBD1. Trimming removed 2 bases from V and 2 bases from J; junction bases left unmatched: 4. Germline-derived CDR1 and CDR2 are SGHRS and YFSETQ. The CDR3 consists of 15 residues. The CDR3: CASSFGGQGQETQYF. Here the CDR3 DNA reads TGCGCCAGCAGCTTTGGTGGACAGGGGCAAGAGACCCAGTACTTC.

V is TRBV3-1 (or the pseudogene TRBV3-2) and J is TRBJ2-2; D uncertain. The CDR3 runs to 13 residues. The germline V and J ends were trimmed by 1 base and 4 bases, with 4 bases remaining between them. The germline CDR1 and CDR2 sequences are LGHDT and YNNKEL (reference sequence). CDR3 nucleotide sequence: TGTGCCAGCAGCCAAGTCACCACCGGGGAGCTGTTTTTT. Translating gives CASSQVTTGELFF.

The CDR3 DNA reads as TGTGCCTGGAGTGGAGGTGAAAACCGTTATTACGAGCAGTACGTC. Protein: CAWSGGENRYYEQYV. This chain links TRBV30 with TRBJ2-7, with D hard to call. Germline CDR1 and CDR2: GTSNPN and SVGIG (reference sequence). The V and J ends lost 1 base and 4 bases respectively, with 17 bases between them. The CDR3 has 15 residues.

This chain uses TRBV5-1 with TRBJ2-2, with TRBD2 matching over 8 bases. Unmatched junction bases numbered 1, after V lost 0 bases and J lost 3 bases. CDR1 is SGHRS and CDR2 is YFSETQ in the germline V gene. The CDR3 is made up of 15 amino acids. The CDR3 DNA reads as TGCGCCAGCAGCTTGGTCGGGGGGGACACCGGGGAGCTGTTTTTT. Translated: CASSLVGGDTGELFF.

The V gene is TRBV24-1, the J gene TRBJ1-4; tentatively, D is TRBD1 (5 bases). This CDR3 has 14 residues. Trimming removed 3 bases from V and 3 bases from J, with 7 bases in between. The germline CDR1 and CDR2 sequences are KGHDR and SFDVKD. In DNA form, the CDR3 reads TGTGCCACCAGTGATGGGGGGGCTAATGAAAAACTGTTTTTT. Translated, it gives CATSDGGANEKLFF.

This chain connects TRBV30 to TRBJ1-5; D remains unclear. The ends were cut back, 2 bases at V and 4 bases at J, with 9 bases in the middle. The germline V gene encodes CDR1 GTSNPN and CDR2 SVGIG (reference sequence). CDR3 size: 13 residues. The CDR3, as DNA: TGTGCCTGGAGTCTCACCGGGAATCAGCCCCAGCATTTT. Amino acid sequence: CAWSLTGNQPQHF.

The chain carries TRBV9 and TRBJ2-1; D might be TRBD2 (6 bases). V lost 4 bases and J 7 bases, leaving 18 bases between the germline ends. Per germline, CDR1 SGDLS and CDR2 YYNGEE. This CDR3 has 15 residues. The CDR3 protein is CASSHGEDGRNEQFF. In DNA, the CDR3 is TGTGCCAGCAGCCACGGGGAGGACGGCAGGAATGAGCAGTTCTTC.

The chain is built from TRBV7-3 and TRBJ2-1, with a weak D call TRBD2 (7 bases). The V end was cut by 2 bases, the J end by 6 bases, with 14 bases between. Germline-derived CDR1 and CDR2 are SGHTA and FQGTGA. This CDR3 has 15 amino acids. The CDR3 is CASSLRGGASNEQFF. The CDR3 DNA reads TGTGCCAGCAGCTTACGTGGGGGGGCATCCAATGAGCAGTTCTTC.

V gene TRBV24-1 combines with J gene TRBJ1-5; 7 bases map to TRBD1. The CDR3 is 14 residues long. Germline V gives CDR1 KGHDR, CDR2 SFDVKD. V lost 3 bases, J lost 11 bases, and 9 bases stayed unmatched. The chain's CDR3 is CATSDRTGQVAQHF. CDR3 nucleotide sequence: TGTGCCACCAGTGATCGGACAGGCCAGGTGGCCCAGCATTTT.

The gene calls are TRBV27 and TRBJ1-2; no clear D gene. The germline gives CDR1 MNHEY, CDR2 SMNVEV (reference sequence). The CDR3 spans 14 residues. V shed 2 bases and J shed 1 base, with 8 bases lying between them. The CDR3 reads CASSLTGSNYGYTF. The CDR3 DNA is TGTGCCAGCAGTTTAACCGGCAGTAACTATGGCTACACCTTC.

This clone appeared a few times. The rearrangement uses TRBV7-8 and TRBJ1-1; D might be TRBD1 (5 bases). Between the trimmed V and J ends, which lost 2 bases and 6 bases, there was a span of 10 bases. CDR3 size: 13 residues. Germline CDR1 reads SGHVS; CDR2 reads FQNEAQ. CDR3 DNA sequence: TGTGCCAGCAGCTTACAGGGACCGGCTGAAGCTTTCTTT. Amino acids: CASSLQGPAEAFF.

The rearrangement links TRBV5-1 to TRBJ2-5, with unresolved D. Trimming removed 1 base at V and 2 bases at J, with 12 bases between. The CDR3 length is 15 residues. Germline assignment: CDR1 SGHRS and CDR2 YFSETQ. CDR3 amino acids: CASSLRRTEQETQYF. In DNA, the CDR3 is TGCGCCAGCAGCTTGAGGCGCACGGAACAAGAGACCCAGTACTTC.

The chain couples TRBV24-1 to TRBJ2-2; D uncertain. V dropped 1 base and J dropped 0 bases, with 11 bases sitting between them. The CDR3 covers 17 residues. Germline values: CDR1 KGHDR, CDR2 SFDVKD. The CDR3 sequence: CATSDLGSTANTGELFF. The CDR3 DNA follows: TGTGCCACCAGTGATTTAGGATCGACCGCGAACACCGGGGAGCTGTTTTTT.

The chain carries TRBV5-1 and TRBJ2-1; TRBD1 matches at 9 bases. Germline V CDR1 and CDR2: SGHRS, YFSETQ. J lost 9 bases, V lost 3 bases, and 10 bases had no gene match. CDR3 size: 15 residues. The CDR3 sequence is CASSSRLDRGGEQFF. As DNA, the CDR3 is TGCGCCAGCAGCTCCCGTCTTGACAGGGGGGGTGAGCAGTTCTTC.

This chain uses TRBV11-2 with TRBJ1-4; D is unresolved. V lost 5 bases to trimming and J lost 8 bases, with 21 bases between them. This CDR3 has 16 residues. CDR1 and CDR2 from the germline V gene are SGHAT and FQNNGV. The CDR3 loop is CASSPRTGLIEEKLFF. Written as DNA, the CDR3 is TGTGCCAGCAGCCCGCGGACGGGTCTTATTGAGGAAAAACTGTTTTTT. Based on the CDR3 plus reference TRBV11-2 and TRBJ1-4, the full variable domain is EAGVAQSPRYKIIEKRQSVAFWCNPISGHATLYWYQQILGQGPKLLIQFQNNGVVDDSQLPKDRFSAERLKGVDSTLKIQPAKLEDSAVYLCASSPRTGLIEEKLFFGSGTQLSVL.

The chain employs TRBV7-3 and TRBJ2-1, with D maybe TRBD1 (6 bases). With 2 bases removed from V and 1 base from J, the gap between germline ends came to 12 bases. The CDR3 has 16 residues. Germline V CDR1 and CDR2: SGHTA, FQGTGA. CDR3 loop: CASSLSFDRSYNEQFF. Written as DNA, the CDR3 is TGTGCCAGCAGCTTATCTTTTGACAGGTCCTACAATGAGCAGTTCTTC.

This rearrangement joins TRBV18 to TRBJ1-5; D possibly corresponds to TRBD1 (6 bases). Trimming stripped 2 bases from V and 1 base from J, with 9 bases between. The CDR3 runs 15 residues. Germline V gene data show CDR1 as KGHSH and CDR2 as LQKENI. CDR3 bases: TGTGCCAGCTCACCAAAGGACAGAAGCAATCAGCCCCAGCATTTT. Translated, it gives CASSPKDRSNQPQHF.

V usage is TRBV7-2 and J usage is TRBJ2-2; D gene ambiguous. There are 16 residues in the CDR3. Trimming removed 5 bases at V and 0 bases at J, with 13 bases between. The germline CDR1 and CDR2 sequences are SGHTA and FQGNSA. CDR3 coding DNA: TGTGCCAGCAGCCCAACCCCCACTTCGAACACCGGGGAGCTGTTTTTT. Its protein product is CASSPTPTSNTGELFF.